These 25 T cell receptor beta chains were all obtained from the same sample, sequenced in a study of identical twins. Via MiXCR, TCRdb re-called the 5' RACE reads, giving one row per CDR3 protein. The data hold around 960,000 distinct CDR3 sequences, with 10% to 15% observed a single time. The same sample was also studied in work on yellow fever vaccine responses in identical twins.

The sequenced sample consisted of PBMCs. The origin of the receptors is a woman younger than 30 in good health.

There are a few counts of this clonotype. The V call is TRBV28, the J call TRBJ2-7; no definite D call. The CDR3 spans 13 residues. The germline V and J ends were trimmed by 5 bases and 4 bases, with 12 bases remaining between them. The V gene's germline CDR1 is MDHEN and CDR2 SYDVKM. CDR3 sequence reads: CASSPHPGYEQYF. The CDR3 DNA follows: TGTGCCAGCAGTCCCCACCCAGGATACGAGCAGTACTTC. Combining the CDR3 with reference TRBV28 and TRBJ2-7 gives the whole variable domain DVKVTQSSRYLVKRTGEKVFLECVQDMDHENMFWYRQDPGLGLRLIYFSYDVKMKEKGDIPEGYSVSREKKERFSLILESASTNQTSMYLCASSPHPGYEQYFGPGTRLTVT.

V gene TRBV20-1 combines with J gene TRBJ2-1; 8 bases fit TRBD2. CDR3 length: 16 residues. After removal of 1 base from V and 7 bases from J, the junction contained 12 bases not matched to a gene. Germline CDR1 reads DFQATT; CDR2 reads SNEGSKA (reference sequence). The CDR3 loop reads CSARVAREVTGNEQFF. The CDR3 nucleotides read TGCAGTGCTAGAGTCGCGCGGGAGGTCACGGGAAATGAGCAGTTCTTC.

The sample holds a few counts of this clonotype. The chain employs TRBV6-1 and TRBJ2-6; D gene ambiguous. The CDR3 is 15 amino acids. Germline values: CDR1 MNHNS, CDR2 SASEGT. Trimming pared 6 bases from V and 4 bases from J, leaving 13 bases between. This CDR3 is CASSVVPSGANVLTF. The CDR3 region has the DNA TGTGCCAGCAGCGTCGTGCCCTCCGGGGCCAACGTCCTGACTTTC.

The chain is built from TRBV15 and TRBJ2-5; no clear D gene. V was clipped by 2 bases and J by 5 bases, with 9 bases between them. This CDR3 contains 13 residues. Germline V gene data show CDR1 as LNHNV and CDR2 as YYDKDF (reference sequence). CDR3 nucleotides: TGTGCCACCAGCAGAAGTCTTGGGGAGACCCAGTACTTC. Residues: CATSRSLGETQYF.

The chain combines TRBV5-5 with TRBJ2-1; 7 nucleotides agree with TRBD2. The V and J ends lost 4 bases and 0 bases, in that order; junction bases with no gene match: 13. CDR1 and CDR2 from the germline V gene are SGHKS and YYEKEE (reference sequence). The CDR3 extends over 18 amino acids. The CDR3 loop reads CASSRRDPGGISYNEQFF. The CDR3 region has the DNA TGTGCCAGCAGCAGAAGGGATCCGGGAGGTATCTCCTACAATGAGCAGTTCTTC. The full variable domain, completed using reference TRBV5-5 and TRBJ2-1, is DAGVTQSPTHLIKTRGQQVTLRCSPISGHKSVSWYQQVLGQGPQFIFQYYEKEERGRGNFPDRFSARQFPNYSSELNVNALLLGDSALYLCASSRRDPGGISYNEQFFGPGTRLTVL.

In this sample, this clonotype turned up many times. This rearrangement joins TRBV15 to TRBJ2-3; no clear D. The CDR3 runs 14 residues. V gave up 8 bases and J gave up 3 bases, with 15 bases separating them. Germline V CDR1 and CDR2: LNHNV, YYDKDF (reference sequence). The CDR3: CATANGQVTDTQYF. CDR3 in DNA: TGTGCCACCGCCAACGGGCAGGTAACAGATACGCAGTATTTT.

The V gene is TRBV20-1, the J gene TRBJ2-3; TRBD2 aligns across 8 bases. J lost 7 bases, V lost 0 bases, and 9 bases had no gene match. Per the germline V gene, CDR1 is DFQATT and CDR2 is SNEGSKA (reference sequence). The CDR3 has 15 amino acids. The chain's CDR3 is CSARDLTGGPHTQYF. The CDR3 bases are TGCAGTGCTAGAGATCTTACGGGAGGGCCGCATACGCAGTATTTT.

The chain carries TRBV10-3 and TRBJ2-2, with D perhaps matching TRBD1 (5 bases). The germline V gene has CDR1 ENHRY and CDR2 SYGVKD. CDR3 length: 12 amino acids. The V end was cut by 6 bases, the J end by 9 bases, with 11 bases between. CDR3 nucleotides: TGTGCCATCAGCCAGGGATCCAGGGAGCTGTTTTTT. It translates to CAISQGSRELFF.

This clonotype was counted a few times. The CDR3 sequence is CASSLTSGGSGTQYF. In nucleotides, the CDR3 is TGTGCCAGCAGTTTAACTAGCGGGGGATCTGGGACCCAGTACTTC. This chain links TRBV12-3 or TRBV12-4 with TRBJ2-5; TRBD2 aligns across 11 bases. V gave up 2 bases and J gave up 7 bases; unmatched junction bases: 6. The CDR3 runs 15 residues.

In its sample, this clonotype was seen a few times. The chain recombines TRBV29-1 with TRBJ2-2; 13 bases are shared with TRBD2. Germline CDR1 and CDR2: SQVTM and ANQGSEA. V was clipped by 7 bases and J by 4 bases; unmatched bases: 6. The CDR3 length is 15 residues. The CDR3 here is CSATSGGSGTGELFF. DNA of the CDR3: TGCAGCGCGACTAGCGGGGGGTCGGGCACCGGGGAGCTGTTTTTT.

This clonotype was counted only a few times. The chain is built from TRBV28 and TRBJ2-5, with TRBD2 identical over 12 bases. This CDR3 region has 16 residues. V trimming: 4 bases; J trimming: 3 bases; junction bases outside the gene matches: 6. Germline V gene data show CDR1 as MDHEN and CDR2 as SYDVKM. The CDR3 DNA reads as TGTGCCAGCAGTTCCTGGACTAGCGGGGTCAAAGAGACCCAGTACTTC. It encodes CASSSWTSGVKETQYF.

The chain couples TRBV5-1 to TRBJ2-5; 10 positions agree with TRBD2. Germline assignment: CDR1 SGHRS and CDR2 YFSETQ. CDR3 length equals 16 residues. V gave up 5 bases and J gave up 1 base; unmatched junction bases: 8. The CDR3 loop is CASSLGTSALQETQYF. CDR3 DNA: TGCGCCAGCAGTTTAGGGACTAGCGCCCTCCAAGAGACCCAGTACTTC.

The rearrangement uses TRBV7-9 and TRBJ2-1; no reliable D call. From germline, CDR1 is SEHNR and CDR2 FQNEAQ (reference sequence). CDR3 length: 12 amino acids. V was trimmed by 4 bases and J by 9 bases, leaving 10 bases between them. The CDR3 region has the DNA TGTGCCAGCAGCTATCTGGTAGGTGAGCAGTTCTTC. Translation: CASSYLVGEQFF. The whole variable domain, filled in from reference TRBV7-9 and TRBJ2-1, reads DTGVSQNPRHKITKRGQNVTFRCDPISEHNRLYWYRQTLGQGPEFLTYFQNEAQLEKSRLLSDRFSAERPKGSFSTLEIQRTEQGDSAMYLCASSYLVGEQFFGPGTRLTVL.

In this sample, this clonotype turned up a few times. The chain couples TRBV12-3 or TRBV12-4 to TRBJ2-7, with D possibly being TRBD2 (6 bases). The CDR3 is 15 residues long. V lost 3 bases and J lost 4, with 16 bases in between. The DNA for the CDR3 is TGTGCCAGCAGTTTGGGTCGGGAGATGGCATACGAGCAGTACTTC. Translation: CASSLGREMAYEQYF.

This chain links TRBV20-1 with TRBJ2-7, with D tentatively TRBD2 (7 bases). V was cut by 5 bases and J by 2 bases, with 13 bases left in between. Germline CDR1 and CDR2: DFQATT and SNEGSKA (reference sequence). The length of the CDR3 is 13 residues. The CDR3 nucleotides read TGCAGTGCTCCGGCGGGGGCGGCCTACGAGCAGTACGTC. Its translation is CSAPAGAAYEQYV.

Only a few counts were recorded for this clonotype. The rearrangement joins TRBV18 to TRBJ2-1; TRBD2 is a possible D gene (5 bases). The CDR3 runs to 13 residues. Looked up from germline, CDR1 is KGHSH and CDR2 is LQKENI. Trimming cost V 1 base and J 6 bases, with 7 bases left between them. In nucleotides, the CDR3 is TGTGCCAGCTCACCACGTCTAGCCAATGAGCAGTTCTTC. As protein: CASSPRLANEQFF.

This clonotype turned up a few times. The chain has TRBV3-1 and TRBJ2-7; D not certain. Trimming took off 0 bases at V and 2 bases at J, with 5 bases between the two ends. This CDR3 contains 13 residues. Germline CDR1 LGHDT, CDR2 YNNKEL (reference sequence). This CDR3 is CASSQDPAYEQYV. CDR3 DNA sequence: TGTGCCAGCAGCCAAGATCCGGCCTACGAGCAGTACGTC.

This clonotype was recorded at least ten times. The gene calls are TRBV6-5 and TRBJ1-4; D remains ambiguous. Looked up from germline, CDR1 is MNHEY and CDR2 is SVGAGI. Trimming left V 2 bases short and J 4 bases short, with 5 bases between. This CDR3 is 13 amino acids long. The CDR3 DNA is TGTGCCAGCAGTTACACCGGTAATGAAAAACTGTTTTTT. Translating gives CASSYTGNEKLFF.

The chain has TRBV12-3 or TRBV12-4 and TRBJ1-1; the D is unclear. This CDR3 is built from 12 residues. Trimming cost V 1 base and J 11 bases, with 11 bases left between them. The CDR3 spells CASSLGPERAFF. The CDR3 coding sequence is TGTGCCAGCAGTTTAGGACCCGAGCGCGCTTTCTTT.

The sample holds one count of this clonotype. V gene TRBV6-1 combines with J gene TRBJ2-7, with 12 bases lining up with TRBD2. The CDR3 has 16 residues. After removal of 1 base from V and 4 bases from J, the junction contained 5 bases not matched to a gene. CDR1 is MNHNS and CDR2 is SASEGT in the germline V gene. CDR3 loop: CASSEGLAGDWYEQYF. The CDR3 DNA follows: TGTGCCAGCAGTGAAGGACTAGCGGGAGATTGGTACGAGCAGTACTTC.

This clonotype was counted a few times. The rearrangement uses TRBV7-8 and TRBJ2-3, with 11 bases lining up with TRBD2. Germline V gene data show CDR1 as SGHVS and CDR2 as FQNEAQ. The CDR3 sequence is 18 residues long. V trimming: 3 bases; J trimming: 2 bases; junction bases outside the gene matches: 10. CDR3 residues: CASSLQTGTSGTTDTQYF. CDR3 DNA sequence: TGTGCCAGCAGCTTGCAAACCGGGACTAGCGGAACCACAGATACGCAGTATTTT. Combining the CDR3 with reference TRBV7-8 and TRBJ2-3 gives the whole variable domain GAGVSQSPRYKVAKRGQDVALRCDPISGHVSLFWYQQALGQGPEFLTYFQNEAQLDKSGLPSDRFFAERPEGSVSTLKIQRTQQEDSAVYLCASSLQTGTSGTTDTQYFGPGTRLTVL.

There are a few counts of this clonotype. The chain couples TRBV18 to TRBJ2-7; D is ambiguous. V gave up 5 bases and J gave up 5 bases, with 13 bases separating them. Germline V gene data show CDR1 as KGHSH and CDR2 as LQKENI. The CDR3 runs to 13 residues. The CDR3 DNA reads as TGTGCCAGCTCAAGGACGGCCGCAGACGAGCAGTACGTC. Amino acid sequence: CASSRTAADEQYV.

V is TRBV5-6 and J is TRBJ2-7, with 13 bases identical to TRBD2. CDR3 length: 20 amino acids. With V trimmed by 4 bases and J by 4 bases, 20 bases remained unmatched. CDR1 SGHDT and CDR2 YYEEEE come from the germline V gene. The CDR3 protein is CASSHLGPGLAGVERYEQYV. DNA for the CDR3: TGTGCCAGCAGCCACCTCGGTCCCGGACTAGCGGGGGTGGAGCGGTACGAGCAGTACGTC.

This clonotype has a count of ten or more. This chain uses TRBV12-3 or TRBV12-4 with TRBJ2-1; D gene uncertain. With 6 bases removed from V and 14 bases from J, the gap between germline ends came to 5 bases. The CDR3 covers 8 residues. The CDR3 reads CASSREFF. Written as DNA, the CDR3 is TGTGCCAGCAGCCGCGAGTTCTTC.

This clonotype was seen ten or more times. The chain combines TRBV28 with TRBJ2-3, with TRBD2 matching over 9 bases. The V and J ends lost 3 bases and 3 bases, in that order; junction bases with no gene match: 4. In germline, CDR1 is MDHEN, CDR2 SYDVKM. This CDR3 has 15 amino acids. As DNA, the CDR3 is TGTGCCAGCAGTTTGGGTAGCGGGGGAACAGATACGCAGTATTTT. Protein sequence: CASSLGSGGTDTQYF. The variable domain in full, completed from reference TRBV28 and TRBJ2-3, reads DVKVTQSSRYLVKRTGEKVFLECVQDMDHENMFWYRQDPGLGLRLIYFSYDVKMKEKGDIPEGYSVSREKKERFSLILESASTNQTSMYLCASSLGSGGTDTQYFGPGTRLTVL.